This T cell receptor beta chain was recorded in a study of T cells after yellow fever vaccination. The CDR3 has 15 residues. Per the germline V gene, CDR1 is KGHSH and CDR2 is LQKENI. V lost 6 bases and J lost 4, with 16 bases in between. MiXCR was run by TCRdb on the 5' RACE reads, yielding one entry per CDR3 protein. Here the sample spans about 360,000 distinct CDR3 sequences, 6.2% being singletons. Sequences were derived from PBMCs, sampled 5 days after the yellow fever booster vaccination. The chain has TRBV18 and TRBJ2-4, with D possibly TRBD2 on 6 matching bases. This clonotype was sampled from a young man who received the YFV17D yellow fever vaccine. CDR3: CASSQLTAGKNIQYF. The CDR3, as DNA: TGTGCCAGCTCCCAGTTGACGGCGGGGAAAAACATTCAGTACTTC.